The clone carrying this T cell receptor beta chain was counted at least ten times. Its antigen is not identified. This sample stems from a study of T cells in Graves' hyperthyroidism and ophthalmopathy. V was cut by 7 bases and J by 3 bases, with 15 bases left in between. This CDR3 has 13 amino acids. Germline V gene lookup returns CDR1 SQVTM and CDR2 ANQGSEA. Amplification yielded TCR beta CDR3 regions, with RNA transcripts as the source. In the first-round RT-PCR of the TCR CDR3, the HTBI primer set was used. TCRdb itself ran the multiplex PCR reads through MiXCR, one entry per CDR3 protein. The table shows about 690,000 distinct CDR3 sequences, with 17% occurring only once. The study, taken as a whole, reports: The model anticipated ophthalmopathy a median about six months pre-onset.

The sequence derives from a man in his forties or fifties with Graves' hyperthyroidism. Material: blood. This chain joins TRBV29-1 and TRBJ1-1; D gene ambiguous. CDR3 in DNA: TGCAGCGGGATTACGGGCGAGTACACTGAAGCTTTCTTT. This translates into CSGITGEYTEAFF.